Listed below are T cell receptor beta chains from one sample, sequenced in a study of monozygotic twins with inflammatory bowel disease. Using the 5' RACE reads, TCRdb records one entry per CDR3 protein without DNA. Found here are 150,000 to 200,000 distinct CDR3 sequences; the top ten clones hold around 6.8%. The sample was blood. These receptors came from a human donor with ulcerative colitis or Crohn's disease, or a healthy co-twin of an affected twin (not recorded which). Both conserved end residues are part of each CDR3. Each record gives: V gene, J gene, CDR3 protein.

v_call: TRBV5-4
j_call: TRBJ2-1
cdr3_aa: CASSLTINEQFF

v_call: TRBV7-3
j_call: TRBJ2-2
cdr3_aa: CASSLRGETNTGELFF

v_call: TRBV12-3/TRBV12-4
j_call: TRBJ1-2
cdr3_aa: CASSLGGTTGPGYTF

v_call: TRBV27
j_call: TRBJ1-2
cdr3_aa: CASSLGTGAGYGYTF

v_call: TRBV5-1
j_call: TRBJ2-1
cdr3_aa: CASSRILQQETYRNEQFF

v_call: TRBV9
j_call: TRBJ1-2
cdr3_aa: CASSDLFPNYGYTF

v_call: TRBV7-9
j_call: TRBJ1-6
cdr3_aa: CTSSFDRVGSPLHF

v_call: TRBV12-3/TRBV12-4
j_call: TRBJ1-2
cdr3_aa: CASSPRGDNYGYTF

v_call: TRBV6-2/TRBV6-3
j_call: TRBJ2-1
cdr3_aa: CASTSAWDEQFF

v_call: TRBV20-1
j_call: TRBJ2-3
cdr3_aa: CNAYRGTDTQYF

v_call: TRBV12-3/TRBV12-4
j_call: TRBJ2-2
cdr3_aa: CASSLVVTGELFF

v_call: TRBV20-1
j_call: TRBJ2-4
cdr3_aa: CSASGILAKNIQYF

v_call: TRBV5-4
j_call: TRBJ1-2
cdr3_aa: CASSSWDRVRYTF

v_call: TRBV7-9
j_call: TRBJ2-7
cdr3_aa: CASSLISGQTYEQYF

v_call: TRBV20-1
j_call: TRBJ2-7
cdr3_aa: CSASGLAGLAGGEQYF

v_call: TRBV28
j_call: TRBJ1-2
cdr3_aa: CASTPSRIYGYTF

v_call: TRBV18
j_call: TRBJ1-2
cdr3_aa: CASSPSLGAVDGYTF

v_call: TRBV10-3
j_call: TRBJ1-4
cdr3_aa: CAISAKREKLFF

v_call: TRBV6-5
j_call: TRBJ1-1
cdr3_aa: CASSYSIPGGINTEAFF

v_call: TRBV5-1
j_call: TRBJ2-2
cdr3_aa: CASSPLAANTGELFF

v_call: TRBV7-9
j_call: TRBJ1-4
cdr3_aa: CASSLASSGGEKLFF

v_call: TRBV6-2/TRBV6-3
j_call: TRBJ1-2
cdr3_aa: CASDPGHGMGYTF

v_call: TRBV7-9
j_call: TRBJ2-5
cdr3_aa: CASSLTAGQETQYF

v_call: TRBV11-2
j_call: TRBJ2-5
cdr3_aa: CASSFLGGGTQYF

v_call: TRBV20-1
j_call: TRBJ1-1
cdr3_aa: CSAFRQANTEAFF

v_call: TRBV3-1
j_call: TRBJ1-2
cdr3_aa: CASSQDLGAFNYGYTF

v_call: TRBV27
j_call: TRBJ1-5
cdr3_aa: CASSPQRNQPQHF

v_call: TRBV3-1
j_call: TRBJ2-5
cdr3_aa: CASSLTPSSGGAETQYF

v_call: TRBV18
j_call: TRBJ1-6
cdr3_aa: CASSLQTGDSPLHF

v_call: TRBV10-3
j_call: TRBJ1-6
cdr3_aa: CAISESMYNSPLHF

v_call: TRBV7-2
j_call: TRBJ2-5
cdr3_aa: CASSLTSDQETQYF

v_call: TRBV7-9
j_call: TRBJ1-5
cdr3_aa: CASGEGESNQPQHF

v_call: TRBV5-1
j_call: TRBJ2-5
cdr3_aa: CASSSGGSGETQYF

v_call: TRBV27
j_call: TRBJ2-1
cdr3_aa: CASTSTGTSGNEQFF

v_call: TRBV4-1
j_call: TRBJ2-6
cdr3_aa: CASSQDWKRSGANVLTF

v_call: TRBV29-1
j_call: TRBJ2-1
cdr3_aa: CSVNHGRYSEQFF